This T cell receptor (beta chain) was captured by sequencing in a study of blood T cell repertoires in COVID-19. Overall study: Sites across the United States, Italy and Spain contributed samples from acute and convalescent COVID-19.

Germline lookup yields CDR1 SGHTA and CDR2 FQGNSA. The CDR3 has 17 amino acids. With V trimmed by 4 bases and J by 1 base, 11 bases remained unmatched. Sequencing was performed with immunoSEQ multiplex PCR; in TCRdb, only in-frame clones are kept and a portion is missing. The sample carries approximately 200,000 clones, 75% to 90% recorded once. J is TRBJ2-5 and V is TRBV7-2; 8 nucleotides agree with TRBD2. The specimen sequenced was PBMCs or T cells enriched from blood (not recorded which). The sequence derives from a woman between 35 and 50 years old with acute COVID-19. The CDR3 loop reads CASSSAAGGGGQETQYF. Written as DNA, the CDR3 is TGTGCCAGCAGCTCGGCGGCCGGGGGGGGAGGCCAAGAGACCCAGTACTTC. Variable domain in full (rest from reference TRBV7-2 and TRBJ2-5): GAGVSQSPSNKVTEKGKDVELRCDPISGHTALYWYRQSLGQGLEFLIYFQGNSAPDKSGLPSDRFSAERTGGSVSTLTIQRTQQEDSAVYLCASSSAAGGGGQETQYFGPGTRLLVL.